The T cell receptor (beta chain) under discussion was sequenced for a study of blood T cells in healthy people across ages. The V end was cut by 1 base, the J end by 5 bases, with 12 bases between. In germline, CDR1 is SGDLS, CDR2 YYNGEE. The CDR3 sequence is 14 residues long. Through a sample-barcoded 5' primer and a J-beta primer mix, a second PCR was run for about 7 to 12 cycles. Using its own MiXCR run on the 5' RACE reads, TCRdb lists one record per CDR3 protein. The sample has about 1,500,000 distinct CDR3 sequences; roughly 45% are singletons. The sample was blood. The receptor was isolated from a young woman in good health. The chain carries TRBV9 and TRBJ2-5; possible D gene TRBD2, 6 bases. This CDR3 reads CASSVYKGRETQYF. Written as DNA, the CDR3 is TGTGCCAGCAGCGTATATAAGGGGAGGGAGACCCAGTACTTC.